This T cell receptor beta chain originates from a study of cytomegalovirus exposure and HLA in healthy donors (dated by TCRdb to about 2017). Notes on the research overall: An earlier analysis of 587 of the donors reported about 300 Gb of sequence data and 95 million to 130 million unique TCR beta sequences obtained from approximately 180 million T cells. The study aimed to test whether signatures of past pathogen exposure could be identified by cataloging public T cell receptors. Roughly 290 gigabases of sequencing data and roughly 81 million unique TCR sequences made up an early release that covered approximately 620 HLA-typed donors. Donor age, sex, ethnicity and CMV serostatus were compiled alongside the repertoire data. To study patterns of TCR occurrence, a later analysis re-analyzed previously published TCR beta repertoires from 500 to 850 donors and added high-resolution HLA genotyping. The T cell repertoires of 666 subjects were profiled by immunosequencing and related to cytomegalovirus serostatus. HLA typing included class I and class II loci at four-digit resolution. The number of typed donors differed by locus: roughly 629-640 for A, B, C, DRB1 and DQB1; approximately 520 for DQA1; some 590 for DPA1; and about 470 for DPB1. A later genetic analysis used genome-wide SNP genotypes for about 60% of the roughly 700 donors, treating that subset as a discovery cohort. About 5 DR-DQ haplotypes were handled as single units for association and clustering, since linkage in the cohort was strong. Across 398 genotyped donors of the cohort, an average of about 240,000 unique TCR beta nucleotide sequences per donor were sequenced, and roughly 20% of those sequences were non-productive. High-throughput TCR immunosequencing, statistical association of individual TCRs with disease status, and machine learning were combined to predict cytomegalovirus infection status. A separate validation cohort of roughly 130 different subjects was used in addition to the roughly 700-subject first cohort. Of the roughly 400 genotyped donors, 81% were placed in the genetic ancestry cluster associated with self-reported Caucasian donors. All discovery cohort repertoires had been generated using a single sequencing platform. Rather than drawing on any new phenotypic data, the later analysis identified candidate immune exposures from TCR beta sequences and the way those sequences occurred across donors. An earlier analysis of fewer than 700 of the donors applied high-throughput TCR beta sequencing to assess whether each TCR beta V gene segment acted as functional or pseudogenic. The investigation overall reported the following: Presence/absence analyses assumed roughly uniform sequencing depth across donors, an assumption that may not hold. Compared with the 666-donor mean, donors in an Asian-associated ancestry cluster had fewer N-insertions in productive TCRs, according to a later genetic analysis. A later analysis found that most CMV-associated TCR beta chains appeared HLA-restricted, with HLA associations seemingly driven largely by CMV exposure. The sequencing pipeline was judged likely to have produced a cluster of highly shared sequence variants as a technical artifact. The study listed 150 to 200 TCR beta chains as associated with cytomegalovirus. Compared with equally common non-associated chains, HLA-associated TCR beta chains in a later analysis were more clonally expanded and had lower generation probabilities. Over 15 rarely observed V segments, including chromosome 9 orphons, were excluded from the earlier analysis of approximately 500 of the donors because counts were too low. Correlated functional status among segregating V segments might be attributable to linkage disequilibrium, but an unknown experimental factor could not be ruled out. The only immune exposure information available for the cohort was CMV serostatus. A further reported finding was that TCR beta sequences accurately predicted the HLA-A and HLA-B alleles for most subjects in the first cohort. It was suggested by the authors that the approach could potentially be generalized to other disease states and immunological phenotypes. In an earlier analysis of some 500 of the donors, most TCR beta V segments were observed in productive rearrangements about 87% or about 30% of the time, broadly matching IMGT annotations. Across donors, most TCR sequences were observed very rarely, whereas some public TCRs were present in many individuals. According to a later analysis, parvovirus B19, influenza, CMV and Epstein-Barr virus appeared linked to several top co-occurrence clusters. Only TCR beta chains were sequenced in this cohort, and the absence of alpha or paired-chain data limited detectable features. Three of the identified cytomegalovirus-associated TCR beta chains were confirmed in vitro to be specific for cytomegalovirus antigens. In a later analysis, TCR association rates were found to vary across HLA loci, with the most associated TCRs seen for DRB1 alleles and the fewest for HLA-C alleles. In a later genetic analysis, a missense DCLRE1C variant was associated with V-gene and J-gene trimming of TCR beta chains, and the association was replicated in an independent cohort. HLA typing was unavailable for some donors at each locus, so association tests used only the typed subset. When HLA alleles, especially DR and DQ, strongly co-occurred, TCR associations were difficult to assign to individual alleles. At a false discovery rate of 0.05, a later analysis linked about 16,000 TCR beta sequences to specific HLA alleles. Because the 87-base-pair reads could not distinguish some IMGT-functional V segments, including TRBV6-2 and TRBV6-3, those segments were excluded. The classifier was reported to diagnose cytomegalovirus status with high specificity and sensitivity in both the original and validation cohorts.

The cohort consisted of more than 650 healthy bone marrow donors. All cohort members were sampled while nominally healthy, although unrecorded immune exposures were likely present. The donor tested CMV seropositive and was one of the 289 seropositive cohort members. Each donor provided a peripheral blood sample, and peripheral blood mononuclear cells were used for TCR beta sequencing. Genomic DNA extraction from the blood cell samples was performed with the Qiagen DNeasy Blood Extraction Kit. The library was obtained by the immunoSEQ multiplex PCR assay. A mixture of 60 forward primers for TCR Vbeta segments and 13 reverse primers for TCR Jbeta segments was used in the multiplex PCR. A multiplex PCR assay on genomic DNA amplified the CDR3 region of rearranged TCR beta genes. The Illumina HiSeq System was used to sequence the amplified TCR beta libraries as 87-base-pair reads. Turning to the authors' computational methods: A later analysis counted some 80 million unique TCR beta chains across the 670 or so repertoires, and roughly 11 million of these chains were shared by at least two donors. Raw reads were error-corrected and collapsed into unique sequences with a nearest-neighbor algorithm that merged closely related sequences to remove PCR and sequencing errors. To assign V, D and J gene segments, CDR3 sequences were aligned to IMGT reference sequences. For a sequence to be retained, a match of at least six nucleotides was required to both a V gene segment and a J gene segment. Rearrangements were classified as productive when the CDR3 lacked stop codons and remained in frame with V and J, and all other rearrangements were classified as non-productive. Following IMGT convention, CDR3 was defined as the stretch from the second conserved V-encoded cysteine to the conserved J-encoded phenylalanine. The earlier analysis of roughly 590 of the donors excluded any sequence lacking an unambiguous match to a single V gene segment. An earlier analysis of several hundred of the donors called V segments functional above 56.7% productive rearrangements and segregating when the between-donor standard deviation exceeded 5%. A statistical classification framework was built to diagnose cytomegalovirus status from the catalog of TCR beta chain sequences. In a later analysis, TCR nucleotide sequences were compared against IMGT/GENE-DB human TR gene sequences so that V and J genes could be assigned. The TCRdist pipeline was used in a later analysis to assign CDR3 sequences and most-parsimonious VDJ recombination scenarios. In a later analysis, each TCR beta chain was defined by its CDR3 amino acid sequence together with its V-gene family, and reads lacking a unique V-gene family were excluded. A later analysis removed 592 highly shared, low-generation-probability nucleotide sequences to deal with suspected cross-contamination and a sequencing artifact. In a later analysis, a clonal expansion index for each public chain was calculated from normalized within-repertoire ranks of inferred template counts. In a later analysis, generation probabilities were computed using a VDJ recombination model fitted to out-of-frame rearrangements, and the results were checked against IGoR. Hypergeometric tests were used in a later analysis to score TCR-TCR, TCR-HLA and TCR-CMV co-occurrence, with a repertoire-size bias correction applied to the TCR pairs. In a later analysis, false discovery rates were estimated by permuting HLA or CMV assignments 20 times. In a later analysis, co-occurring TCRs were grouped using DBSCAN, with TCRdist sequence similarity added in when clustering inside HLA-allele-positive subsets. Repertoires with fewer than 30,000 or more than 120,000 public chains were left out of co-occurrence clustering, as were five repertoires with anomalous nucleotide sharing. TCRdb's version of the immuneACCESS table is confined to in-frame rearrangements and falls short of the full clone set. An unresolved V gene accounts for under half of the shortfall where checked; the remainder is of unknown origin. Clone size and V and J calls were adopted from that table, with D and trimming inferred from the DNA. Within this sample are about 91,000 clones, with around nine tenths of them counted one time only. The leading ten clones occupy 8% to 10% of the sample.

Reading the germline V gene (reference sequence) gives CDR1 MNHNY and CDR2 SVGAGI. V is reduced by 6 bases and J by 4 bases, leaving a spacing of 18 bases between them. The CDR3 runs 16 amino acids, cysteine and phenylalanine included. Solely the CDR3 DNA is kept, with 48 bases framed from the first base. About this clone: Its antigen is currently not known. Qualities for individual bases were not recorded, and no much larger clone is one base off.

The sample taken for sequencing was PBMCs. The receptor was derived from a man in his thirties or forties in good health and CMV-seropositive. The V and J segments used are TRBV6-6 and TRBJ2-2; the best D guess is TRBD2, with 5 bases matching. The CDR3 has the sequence CASRPPVGVSTGELFF. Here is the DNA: TGTGCCAGCAGACCCCCTGTCGGGGTTAGCACCGGGGAGCTGTTTTTT.